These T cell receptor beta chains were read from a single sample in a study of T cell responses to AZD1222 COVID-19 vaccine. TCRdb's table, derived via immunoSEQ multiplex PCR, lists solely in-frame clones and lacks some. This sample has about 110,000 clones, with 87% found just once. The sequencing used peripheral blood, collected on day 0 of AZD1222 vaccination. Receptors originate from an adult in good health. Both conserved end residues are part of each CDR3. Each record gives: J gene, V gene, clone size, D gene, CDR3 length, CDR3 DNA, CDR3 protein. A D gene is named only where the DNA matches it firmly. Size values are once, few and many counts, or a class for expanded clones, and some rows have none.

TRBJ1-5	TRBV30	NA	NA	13	TGTGCCTGGAGCCGGGGGGAGCAACAGCCCCAGCATTTT	CAWSRGEQQPQHF
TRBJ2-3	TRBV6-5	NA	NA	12	TGTGCCAGCTCTGCGGGCCCAGATACGCAGTATTTT	CASSAGPDTQYF
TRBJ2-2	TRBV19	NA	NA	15	TGTGCCAGTAGTGGTCTGACAGGTGTGGTCGGGGAGCTGTTTTTT	CASSGLTGVVGELFF
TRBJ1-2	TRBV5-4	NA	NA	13	TGTGCCAGTCACAGGGAGGGAGCGAAAGGCTACACCTTC	CASHREGAKGYTF
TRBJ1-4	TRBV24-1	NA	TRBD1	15	TGTGCCACCAGTGATTGGGACAGGGGCGTAGAAAAACTGTTTTTT	CATSDWDRGVEKLFF
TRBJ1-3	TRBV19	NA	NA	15	TGTGCCAGCGGGTTTGGACGGTCCTCTGGAAACACCATATATTTT	CASGFGRSSGNTIYF
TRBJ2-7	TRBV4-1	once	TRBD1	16	TGCGCCAGCAGCCAATTCGGGACAGGCAGCTCCTACGAGCAGTACTTC	CASSQFGTGSSYEQYF
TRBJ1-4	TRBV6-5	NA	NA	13	TGTGCCAGCACCCCTCGGGTTGGGGAAAAACTGTTTTTT	CASTPRVGEKLFF
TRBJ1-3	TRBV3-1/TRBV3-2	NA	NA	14	TGTGCCAGCACCCTCCACAACTCTGGAAACACCATATATTTT	CASTLHNSGNTIYF
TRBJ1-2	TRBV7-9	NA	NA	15	TGTGCCAGCAGCCCACCGGACAGCGGGAGCTATGGCTACACCTTC	CASSPPDSGSYGYTF
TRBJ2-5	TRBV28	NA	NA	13	TGTGCCAGCAGTTCCACTTCCATGGAGACCCAGTACTTC	CASSSTSMETQYF